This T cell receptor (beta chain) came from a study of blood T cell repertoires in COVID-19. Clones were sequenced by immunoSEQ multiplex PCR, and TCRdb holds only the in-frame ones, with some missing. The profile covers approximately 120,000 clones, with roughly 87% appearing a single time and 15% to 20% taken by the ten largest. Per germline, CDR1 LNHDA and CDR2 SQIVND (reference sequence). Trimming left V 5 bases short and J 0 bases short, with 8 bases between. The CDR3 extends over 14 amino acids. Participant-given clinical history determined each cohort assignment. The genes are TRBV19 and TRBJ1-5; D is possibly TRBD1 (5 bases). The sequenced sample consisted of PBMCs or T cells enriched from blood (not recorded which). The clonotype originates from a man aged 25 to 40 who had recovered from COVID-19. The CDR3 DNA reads TGTGCCAGTAGTCCCAGGGTTAGCAATCAGCCCCAGCATTTT. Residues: CASSPRVSNQPQHF.